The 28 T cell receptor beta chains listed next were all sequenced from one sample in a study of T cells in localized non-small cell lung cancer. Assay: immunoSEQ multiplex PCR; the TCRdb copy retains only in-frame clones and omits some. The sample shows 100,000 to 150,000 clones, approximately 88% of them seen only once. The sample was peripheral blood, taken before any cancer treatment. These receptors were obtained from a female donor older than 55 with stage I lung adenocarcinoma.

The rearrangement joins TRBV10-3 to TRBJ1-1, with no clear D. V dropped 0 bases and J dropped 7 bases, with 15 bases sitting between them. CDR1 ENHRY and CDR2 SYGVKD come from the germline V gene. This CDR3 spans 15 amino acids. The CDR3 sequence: CAISESPGGKGEAFF. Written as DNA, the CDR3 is TGTGCCATCAGTGAGTCGCCAGGAGGAAAGGGTGAAGCTTTCTTT.

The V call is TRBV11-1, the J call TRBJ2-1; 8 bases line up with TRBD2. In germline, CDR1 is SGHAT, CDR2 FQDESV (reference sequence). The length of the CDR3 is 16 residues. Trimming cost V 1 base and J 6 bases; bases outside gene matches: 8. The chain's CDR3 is CASSLDRFGRANEQFF. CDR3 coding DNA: TGTGCCAGCAGCTTAGATCGGTTCGGGAGGGCCAATGAGCAGTTCTTC. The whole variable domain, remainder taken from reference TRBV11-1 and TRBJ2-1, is EAEVAQSPRYKITEKSQAVAFWCDPISGHATLYWYRQILGQGPELLVQFQDESVVDDSQLPKDRFSAERLKGVDSTLKIQPAELGDSAMYLCASSLDRFGRANEQFFGPGTRLTVL.

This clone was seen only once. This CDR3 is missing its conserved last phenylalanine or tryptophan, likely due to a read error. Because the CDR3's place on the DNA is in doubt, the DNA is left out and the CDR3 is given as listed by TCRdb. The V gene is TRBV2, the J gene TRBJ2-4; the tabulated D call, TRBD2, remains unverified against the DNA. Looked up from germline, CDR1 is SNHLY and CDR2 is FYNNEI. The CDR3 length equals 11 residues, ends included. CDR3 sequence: CASSEDRRAVI.

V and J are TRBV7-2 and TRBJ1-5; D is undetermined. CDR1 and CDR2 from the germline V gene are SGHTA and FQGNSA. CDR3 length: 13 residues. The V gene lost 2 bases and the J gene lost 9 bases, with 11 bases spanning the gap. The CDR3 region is CASSLSEQSPQHF. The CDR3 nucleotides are TGTGCCAGCAGCTTAAGCGAACAGTCGCCCCAGCATTTT. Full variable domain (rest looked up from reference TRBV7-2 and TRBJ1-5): GAGVSQSPSNKVTEKGKDVELRCDPISGHTALYWYRQSLGQGLEFLIYFQGNSAPDKSGLPSDRFSAERTGGSVSTLTIQRTQQEDSAVYLCASSLSEQSPQHFGDGTRLSIL.

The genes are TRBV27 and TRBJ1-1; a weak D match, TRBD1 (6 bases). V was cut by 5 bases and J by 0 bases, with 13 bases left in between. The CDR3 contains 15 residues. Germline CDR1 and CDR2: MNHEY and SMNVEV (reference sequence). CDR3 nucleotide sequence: TGTGCCAGCAGTCCCCGGACAGAATTGAACACTGAAGCTTTCTTT. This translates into CASSPRTELNTEAFF.

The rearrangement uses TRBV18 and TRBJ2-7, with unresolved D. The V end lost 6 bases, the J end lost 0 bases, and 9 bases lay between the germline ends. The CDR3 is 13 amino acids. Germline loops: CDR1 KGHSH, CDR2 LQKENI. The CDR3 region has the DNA TGTGCCAGCTCGGGCAGTCTCTCCTACGAGCAGTACTTC. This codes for CASSGSLSYEQYF.

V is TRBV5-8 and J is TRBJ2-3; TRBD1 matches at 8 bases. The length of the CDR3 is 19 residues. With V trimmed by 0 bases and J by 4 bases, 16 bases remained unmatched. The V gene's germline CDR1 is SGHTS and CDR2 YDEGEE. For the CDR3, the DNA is TGTGCCAGCAGCTTGGGGCAGGGGGCGCATGATGTATCGGCAGATACGCAGTATTTT. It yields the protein CASSLGQGAHDVSADTQYF. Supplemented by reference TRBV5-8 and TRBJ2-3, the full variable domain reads EAGVTQSPTHLIKTRGQQATLRCSPISGHTSVYWYQQALGLGLQFLLWYDEGEERNRGNFPPRFSGRQFPNYSSELNVNALELEDSALYLCASSLGQGAHDVSADTQYFGPGTRLTVL.

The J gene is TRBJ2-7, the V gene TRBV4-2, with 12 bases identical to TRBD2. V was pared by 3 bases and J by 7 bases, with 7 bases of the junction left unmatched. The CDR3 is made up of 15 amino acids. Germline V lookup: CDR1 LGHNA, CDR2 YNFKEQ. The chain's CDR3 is CASSQDTSGRSEQYF. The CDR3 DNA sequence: TGTGCCAGCAGCCAGGACACTAGCGGGAGGTCTGAGCAGTACTTC.

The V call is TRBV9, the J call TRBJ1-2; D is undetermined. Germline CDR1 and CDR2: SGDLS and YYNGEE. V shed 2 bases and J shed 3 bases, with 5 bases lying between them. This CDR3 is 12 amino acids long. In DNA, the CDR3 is TGTGCCAGCAGCGTGGATGACTATGGCTACACCTTC. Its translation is CASSVDDYGYTF. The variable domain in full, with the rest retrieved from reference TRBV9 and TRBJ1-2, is DSGVTQTPKHLITATGQRVTLRCSPRSGDLSVYWYQQSLDQGLQFLIQYYNGEERAKGNILERFSAQQFPDLHSELNLSSLELGDSALYFCASSVDDYGYTFGSGTRLTVV.

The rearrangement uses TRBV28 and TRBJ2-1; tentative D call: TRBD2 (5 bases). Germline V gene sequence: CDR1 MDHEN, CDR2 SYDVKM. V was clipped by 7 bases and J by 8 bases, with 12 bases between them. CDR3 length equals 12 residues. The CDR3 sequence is CASTPSSHEQFF. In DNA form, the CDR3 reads TGTGCCAGCACTCCTAGCTCCCATGAGCAGTTCTTC.

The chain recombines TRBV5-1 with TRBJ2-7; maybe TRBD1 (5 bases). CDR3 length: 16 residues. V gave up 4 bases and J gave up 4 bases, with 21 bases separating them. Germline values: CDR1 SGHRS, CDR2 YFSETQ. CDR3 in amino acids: CASSTDRSSTYYEQYF. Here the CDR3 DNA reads TGCGCCAGCAGCACTGACAGATCAAGCACCTATTACGAGCAGTACTTC.

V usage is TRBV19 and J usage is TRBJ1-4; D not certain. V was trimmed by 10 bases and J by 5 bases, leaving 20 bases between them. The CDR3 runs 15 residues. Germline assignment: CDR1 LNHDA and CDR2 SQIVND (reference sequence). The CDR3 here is CATKPVGGTNEKLFF. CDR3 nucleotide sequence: TGTGCCACTAAACCAGTCGGCGGTACCAATGAAAAACTGTTTTTT.

The CDR3 nucleotides are TGCACCAGCAGCCTCGTACCTAGCGGGAGGGAAGAGACCCAGTACTTC. Protein sequence: CTSSLVPSGREETQYF. The V gene is TRBV1, the J gene TRBJ2-5; the listed D gene, TRBD2, was not tested against the DNA. TRBV1 is a recognized pseudogene. The length of the CDR3 is 16 residues.

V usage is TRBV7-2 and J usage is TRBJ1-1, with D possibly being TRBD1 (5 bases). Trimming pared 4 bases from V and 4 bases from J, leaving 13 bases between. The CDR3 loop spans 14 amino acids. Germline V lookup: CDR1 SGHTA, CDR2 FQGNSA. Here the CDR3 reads CASSSIMGVTEAFF. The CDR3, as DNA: TGTGCCAGCAGCTCTATAATGGGGGTCACTGAAGCTTTCTTT.

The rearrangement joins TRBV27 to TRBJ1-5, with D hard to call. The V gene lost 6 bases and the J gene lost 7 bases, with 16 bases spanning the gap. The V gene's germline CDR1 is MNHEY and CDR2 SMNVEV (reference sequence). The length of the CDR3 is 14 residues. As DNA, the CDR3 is TGTGCCAGCAGAGACACAATAATGGAGCAGCCCCAGCATTTT. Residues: CASRDTIMEQPQHF.

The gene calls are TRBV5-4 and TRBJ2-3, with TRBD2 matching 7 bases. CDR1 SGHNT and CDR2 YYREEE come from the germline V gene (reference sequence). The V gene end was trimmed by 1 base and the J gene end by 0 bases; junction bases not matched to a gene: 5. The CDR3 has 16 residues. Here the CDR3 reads CASSLKLSGSTDTQYF. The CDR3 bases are TGTGCCAGCAGCTTGAAGCTTAGCGGGAGCACAGATACGCAGTATTTT.

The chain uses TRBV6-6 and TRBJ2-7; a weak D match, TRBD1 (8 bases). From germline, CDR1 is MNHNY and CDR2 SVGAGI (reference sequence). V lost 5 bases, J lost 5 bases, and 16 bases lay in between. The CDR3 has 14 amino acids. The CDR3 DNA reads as TGTGCCAGCAGTATTAACAGGGGGAGGGACGAGCAGTACTTC. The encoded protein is CASSINRGRDEQYF.

The CDR3 sequence: CASSPFSALAGTGELFF. DNA for the CDR3: TGTGCCAGCTCACCATTCTCAGCCTTAGCGGGAACCGGGGAGCTGTTTTTT. This chain connects TRBV18 to TRBJ2-2, with 8 positions matching TRBD2. Trimming removed 2 bases from V and 5 bases from J; junction bases left unmatched: 10. The CDR3 covers 17 residues. CDR1 is KGHSH, CDR2 LQKENI, per germline.

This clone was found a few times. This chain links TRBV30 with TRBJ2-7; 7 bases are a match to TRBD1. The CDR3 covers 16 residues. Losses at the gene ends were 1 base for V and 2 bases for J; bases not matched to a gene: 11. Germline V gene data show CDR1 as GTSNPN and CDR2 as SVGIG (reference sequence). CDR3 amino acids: CAWSGKGDSGAYEQYF. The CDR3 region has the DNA TGTGCCTGGAGTGGGAAGGGGGACAGCGGAGCCTACGAGCAGTACTTC.

CDR3 coding DNA: TGTGCCAGCGAGGGGGGGAGGGATACGCAGTATTTT. It is translated as CASEGGRDTQYF. J is TRBJ2-3 and V is TRBV2; possibly TRBD2 for D (7 bases). The CDR3 runs 12 residues. Per the germline V gene, CDR1 is SNHLY and CDR2 is FYNNEI. V was trimmed by 8 bases and J by 6 bases, leaving 12 bases between them.

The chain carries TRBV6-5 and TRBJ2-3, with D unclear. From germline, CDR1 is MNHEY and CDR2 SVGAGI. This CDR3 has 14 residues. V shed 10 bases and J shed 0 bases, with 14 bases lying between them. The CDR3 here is CATQRAPSTDTQYF. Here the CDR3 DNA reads TGTGCCACCCAAAGGGCCCCCAGCACAGATACGCAGTATTTT.

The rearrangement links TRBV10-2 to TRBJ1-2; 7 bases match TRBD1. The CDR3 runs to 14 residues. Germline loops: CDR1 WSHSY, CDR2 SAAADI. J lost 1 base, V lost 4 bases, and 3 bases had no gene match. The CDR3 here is CASSGGQINYGYTF. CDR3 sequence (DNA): TGCGCCAGCAGTGGGGGACAGATTAACTATGGCTACACCTTC.

DNA of the CDR3: TGCGCCAGCAGCCAGATCACGGGACAGACTAATCAGCCCCAGCATTTT. Translated: CASSQITGQTNQPQHF. J is TRBJ1-5 and V is TRBV4-1, with 7 bases lining up with TRBD1. With 3 bases clipped from V and 4 bases from J, the junction kept 9 bases outside the gene matches. The germline V gene has CDR1 MGHRA and CDR2 YSYEKL. This CDR3 contains 16 residues.

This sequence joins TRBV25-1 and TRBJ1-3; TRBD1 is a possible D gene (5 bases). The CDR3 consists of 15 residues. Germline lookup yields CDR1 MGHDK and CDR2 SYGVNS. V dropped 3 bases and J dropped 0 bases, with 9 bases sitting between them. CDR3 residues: CASSEGPVSGNTIYF. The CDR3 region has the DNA TGTGCCAGCAGTGAGGGGCCGGTCTCTGGAAACACCATATATTTT.

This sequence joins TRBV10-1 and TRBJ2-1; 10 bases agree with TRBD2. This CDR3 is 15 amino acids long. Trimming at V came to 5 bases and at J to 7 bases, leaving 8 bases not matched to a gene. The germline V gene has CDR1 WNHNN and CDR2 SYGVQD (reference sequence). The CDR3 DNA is TGCGCCAGCAGTTGGGCTAGCGGGAGTCGTAATGAGCAGTTCTTC. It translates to CASSWASGSRNEQFF.

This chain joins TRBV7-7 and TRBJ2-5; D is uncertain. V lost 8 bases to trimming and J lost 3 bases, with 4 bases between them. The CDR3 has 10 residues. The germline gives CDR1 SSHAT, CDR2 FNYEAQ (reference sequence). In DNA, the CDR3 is TGTGCCAGCGGGGAAGAGACCCAGTACTTC. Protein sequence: CASGEETQYF.

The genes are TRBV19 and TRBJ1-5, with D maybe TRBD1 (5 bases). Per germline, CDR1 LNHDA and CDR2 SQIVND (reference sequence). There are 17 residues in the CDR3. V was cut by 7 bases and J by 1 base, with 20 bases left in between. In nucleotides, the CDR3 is TGTGCCAGTACCCCGATCAGGGAGGGACTGAGCAATCAGCCCCAGCATTTT. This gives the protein CASTPIREGLSNQPQHF.

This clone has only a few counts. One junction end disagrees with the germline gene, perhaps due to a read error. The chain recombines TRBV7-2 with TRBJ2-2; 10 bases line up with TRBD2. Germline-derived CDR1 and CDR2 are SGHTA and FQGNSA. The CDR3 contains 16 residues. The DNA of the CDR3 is TGTGCCGGCAGCGCAAGACTAGCGGGCAACACCGGGGAGCTGTTTTTT. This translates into CAGSARLAGNTGELFF.